This T cell receptor (beta chain) comes out of a study of OX40 agonist ivuxolimab in advanced cancers. General study findings and limits: On average, a greater number of expanded clones characterised CD8+ T cells relative to CD4+. The 0.1-3.0 mg/kg partial responders had among the lowest clonal expansion.

The CDR3 runs to 13 residues. V was pared by 5 bases and J by 4 bases, with 11 bases between. Germline CDR1 is LNHNV and CDR2 is YYDKDF (reference sequence). Assay: immunoSEQ multiplex PCR; the TCRdb copy retains only in-frame clones and omits some. The table shows 92,000 or so clones, with about 80% occurring only once. On cycle 4 day 1 and cycle 7 day 1, as well as at baseline, blood was sampled. As to this clone: The antigen is unknown.

The gene calls are TRBV15 and TRBJ1-1, with D tentatively TRBD1 (5 bases). The input for sequencing was CD4+ or CD8+ T cells sorted from blood, taken in a trial of the OX40 agonist ivuxolimab. This receptor was identified in an adult with an advanced solid tumor such as melanoma, head and neck, liver or kidney cancer. The CDR3 loop is CATSRDGGTEAFF. In DNA form, the CDR3 reads TGTGCCACCAGCCGTGACGGGGGCACTGAAGCTTTCTTT.